This T cell receptor (beta chain) was identified during a study of cytomegalovirus exposure and HLA in healthy donors. Study summary: A preliminary data release comprised around 85 million unique TCRs obtained from HLA-typed donors. Notes on the study in general: TCR beta chain V- and J-gene trimming was linked, in a later analysis, to a missense variant in DCLRE1C. In a later analysis, 17,000 or so TCR beta sequences were associated with HLA alleles at 0.05 false discovery rate. A later analysis showed HLA-associated TCR beta chains outstripping equally common others in clonal expansion.

The CDR3 totals 15 residues. Germline CDR1 SEHNR, CDR2 FQNEAQ (reference sequence). V shed 5 bases and J shed 0 bases, with 13 bases lying between them. This clone was observed once. As yet, its antigen is unknown. The study ran its PCR with 60 Vbeta and 13 Jbeta primers. Generated by immunoSEQ multiplex PCR, the TCRdb table keeps only in-frame clones and is missing some. The sample lists about 160,000 clones, about 75% seen once, with 2.5% to 3.5% in the top ten. Sequenced material: PBMCs. The chain uses TRBV7-9 and TRBJ1-1; D not resolved. The TCR sequence derives from a woman aged 50 to 65 in good health and CMV-seropositive. The CDR3 DNA follows: TGTGCCAGCAGCCCCCGGACGAGGGTGAACACTGAAGCTTTCTTT. This translates into CASSPRTRVNTEAFF.